Sequencing of this TCR beta chain was carried out in a study of blood T cell repertoires in COVID-19. The repertoire was sequenced with immunoSEQ multiplex PCR; TCRdb's copy has only in-frame clones and lacks some. The sample consists of fewer than 350,000 clones, approximately 91% of them appearing once. To note about this clone: The sample has other DNA sequences that encode this CDR3 too.

V shed 2 bases and J shed 8 bases, with 10 bases lying between them. CDR1 LNHDA and CDR2 SQIVND come from the germline V gene (reference sequence). This CDR3 is 14 amino acids long. Sequenced input: PBMCs or T cells enriched from blood (not recorded which). The chain uses TRBV19 and TRBJ1-6; no definite D call. The sequence came from a man between 60 and 75 years old who had recovered from COVID-19. This chain's CDR3 is CASSITGEDSPLHF. The CDR3 DNA is TGTGCCAGTAGTATAACCGGGGAGGATTCACCCCTCCACTTT. The whole variable domain, filled in from reference TRBV19 and TRBJ1-6, reads DGGITQSPKYLFRKEGQNVTLSCEQNLNHDAMYWYRQDPGQGLRLIYYSQIVNDFQKGDIAEGYSVSREKKESFPLTVTSAQKNPTAFYLCASSITGEDSPLHFGNGTRLTVT.